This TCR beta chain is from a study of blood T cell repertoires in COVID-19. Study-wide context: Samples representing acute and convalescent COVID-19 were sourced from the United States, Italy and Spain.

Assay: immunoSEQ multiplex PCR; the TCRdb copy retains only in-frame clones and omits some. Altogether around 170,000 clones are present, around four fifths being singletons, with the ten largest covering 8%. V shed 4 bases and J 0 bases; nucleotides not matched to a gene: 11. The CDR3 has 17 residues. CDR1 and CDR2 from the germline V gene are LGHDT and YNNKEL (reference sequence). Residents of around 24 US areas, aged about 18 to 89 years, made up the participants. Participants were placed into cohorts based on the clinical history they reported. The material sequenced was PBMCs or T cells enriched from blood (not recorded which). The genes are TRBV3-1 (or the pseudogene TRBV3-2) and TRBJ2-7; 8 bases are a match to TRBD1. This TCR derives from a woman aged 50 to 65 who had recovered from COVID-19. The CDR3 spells CASSPRHRTGNSYEQYF. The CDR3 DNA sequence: TGTGCCAGCAGCCCGAGACACCGGACAGGGAACTCCTACGAGCAGTACTTC.